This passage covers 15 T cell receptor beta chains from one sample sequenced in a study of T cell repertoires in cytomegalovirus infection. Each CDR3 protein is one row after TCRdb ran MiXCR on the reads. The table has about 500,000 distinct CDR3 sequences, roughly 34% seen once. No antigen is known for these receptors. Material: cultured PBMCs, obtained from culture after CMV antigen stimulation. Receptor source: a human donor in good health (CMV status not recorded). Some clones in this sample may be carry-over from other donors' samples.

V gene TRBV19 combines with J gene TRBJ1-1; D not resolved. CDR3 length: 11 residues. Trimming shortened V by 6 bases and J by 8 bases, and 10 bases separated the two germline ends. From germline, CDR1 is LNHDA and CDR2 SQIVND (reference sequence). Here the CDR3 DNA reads TGTGCCAGTAGGGATGTCGGGGAAGCTTTCTTT. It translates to CASRDVGEAFF.

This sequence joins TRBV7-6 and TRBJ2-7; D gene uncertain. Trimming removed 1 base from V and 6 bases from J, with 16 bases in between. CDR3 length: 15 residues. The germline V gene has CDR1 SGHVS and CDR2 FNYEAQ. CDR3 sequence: CASSLGAGGPLEQYF. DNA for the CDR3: TGTGCCAGCAGCTTAGGCGCAGGTGGTCCCCTCGAGCAGTACTTC.

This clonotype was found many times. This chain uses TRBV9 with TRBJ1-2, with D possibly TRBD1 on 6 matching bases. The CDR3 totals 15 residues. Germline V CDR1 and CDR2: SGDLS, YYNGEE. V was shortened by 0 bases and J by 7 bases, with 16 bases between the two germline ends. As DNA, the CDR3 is TGTGCCAGCAGCGTAGGCGCGACAGGTAGCCGTGGCTACACCTTC. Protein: CASSVGATGSRGYTF. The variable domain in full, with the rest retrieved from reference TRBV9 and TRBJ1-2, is DSGVTQTPKHLITATGQRVTLRCSPRSGDLSVYWYQQSLDQGLQFLIQYYNGEERAKGNILERFSAQQFPDLHSELNLSSLELGDSALYFCASSVGATGSRGYTFGSGTRLTVV.

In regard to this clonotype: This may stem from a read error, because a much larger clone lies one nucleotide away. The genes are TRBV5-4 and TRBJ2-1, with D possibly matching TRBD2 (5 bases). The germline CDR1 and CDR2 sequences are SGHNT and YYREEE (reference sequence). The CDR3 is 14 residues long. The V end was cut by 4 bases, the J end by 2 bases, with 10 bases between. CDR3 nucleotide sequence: TGTGCCAGCAGCCTCGGACTTACCTACAATGAGCAGTTCTTC. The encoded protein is CASSLGLTYNEQFF.

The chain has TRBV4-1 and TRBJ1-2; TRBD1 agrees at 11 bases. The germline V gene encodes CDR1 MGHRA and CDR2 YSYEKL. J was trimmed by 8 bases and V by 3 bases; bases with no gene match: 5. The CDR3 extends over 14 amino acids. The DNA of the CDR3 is TGCGCCAGCAGCCATCCCGGGACAGGGGGAGGCTACACCTTC. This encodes CASSHPGTGGGYTF.

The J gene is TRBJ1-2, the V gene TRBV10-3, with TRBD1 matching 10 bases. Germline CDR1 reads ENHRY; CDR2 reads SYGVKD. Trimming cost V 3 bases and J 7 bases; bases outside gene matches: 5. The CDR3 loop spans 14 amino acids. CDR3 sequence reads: CAISEGDRGSGYTF. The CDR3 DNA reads TGTGCCATCAGTGAAGGGGACAGGGGAAGTGGCTACACCTTC.

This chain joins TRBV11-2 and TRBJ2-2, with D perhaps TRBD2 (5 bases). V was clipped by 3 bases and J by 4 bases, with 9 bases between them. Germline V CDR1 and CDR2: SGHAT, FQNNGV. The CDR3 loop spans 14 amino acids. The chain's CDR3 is CASSFDYTTGELFF. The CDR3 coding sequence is TGTGCCAGCAGCTTCGACTATACCACCGGGGAGCTGTTTTTT.

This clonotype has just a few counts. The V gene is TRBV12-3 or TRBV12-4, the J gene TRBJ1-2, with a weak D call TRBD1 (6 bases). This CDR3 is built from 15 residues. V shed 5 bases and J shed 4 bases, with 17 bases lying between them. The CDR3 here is CASSQTGMGGYGYTF. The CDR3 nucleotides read TGTGCCAGCAGTCAAACAGGGATGGGGGGCTATGGCTACACCTTC.

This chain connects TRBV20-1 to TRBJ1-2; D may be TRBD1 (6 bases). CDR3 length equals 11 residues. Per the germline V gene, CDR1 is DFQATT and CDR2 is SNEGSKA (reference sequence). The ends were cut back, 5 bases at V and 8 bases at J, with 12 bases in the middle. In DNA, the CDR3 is TGCAGTGCTTGGGGGCCGGGAGGCTACACCTTC. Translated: CSAWGPGGYTF.

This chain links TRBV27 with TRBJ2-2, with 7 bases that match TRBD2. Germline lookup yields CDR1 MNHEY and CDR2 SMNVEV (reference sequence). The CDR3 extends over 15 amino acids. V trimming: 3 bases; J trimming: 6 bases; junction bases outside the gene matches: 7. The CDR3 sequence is CASSFKGLGPGELFF. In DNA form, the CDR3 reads TGTGCCAGCAGTTTCAAAGGACTAGGGCCCGGGGAGCTGTTTTTT.

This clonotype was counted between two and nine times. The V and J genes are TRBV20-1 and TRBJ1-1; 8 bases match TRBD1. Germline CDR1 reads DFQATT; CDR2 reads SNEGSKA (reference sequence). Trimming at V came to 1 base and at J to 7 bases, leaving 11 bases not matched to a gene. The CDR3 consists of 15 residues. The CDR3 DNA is TGCAGTGCTAGAGTCGGCCGTACAGGGGGTAGTGAAGCTTTCTTT. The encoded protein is CSARVGRTGGSEAFF.

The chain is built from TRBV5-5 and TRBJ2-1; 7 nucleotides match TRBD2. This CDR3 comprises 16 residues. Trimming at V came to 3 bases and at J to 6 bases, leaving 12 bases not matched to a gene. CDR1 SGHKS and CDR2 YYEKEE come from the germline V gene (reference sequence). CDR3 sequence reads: CASSSVGGRSGNEQFF. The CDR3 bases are TGTGCCAGCAGCTCCGTGGGCGGGAGAAGTGGCAATGAGCAGTTCTTC.

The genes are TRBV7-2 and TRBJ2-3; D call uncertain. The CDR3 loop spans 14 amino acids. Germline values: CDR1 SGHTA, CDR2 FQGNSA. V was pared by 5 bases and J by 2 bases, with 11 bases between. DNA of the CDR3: TGTGCCAGCAGCCTTTATAGCTCCACAGATACGCAGTATTTT. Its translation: CASSLYSSTDTQYF.

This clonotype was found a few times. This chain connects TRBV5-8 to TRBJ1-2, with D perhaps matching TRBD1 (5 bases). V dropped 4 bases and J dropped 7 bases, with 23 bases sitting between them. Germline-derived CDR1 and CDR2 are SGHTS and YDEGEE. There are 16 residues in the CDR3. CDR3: CASSITGTADRAGYTF. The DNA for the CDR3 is TGTGCCAGCAGCATAACCGGGACGGCGGACCGGGCTGGCTACACCTTC.

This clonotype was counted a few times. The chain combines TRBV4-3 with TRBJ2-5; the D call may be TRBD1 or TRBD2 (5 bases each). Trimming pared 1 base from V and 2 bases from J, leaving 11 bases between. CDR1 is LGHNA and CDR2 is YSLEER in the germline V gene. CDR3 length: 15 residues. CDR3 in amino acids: CASSQGDGRQETQYF. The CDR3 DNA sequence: TGCGCCAGCAGCCAAGGGGACGGACGACAAGAGACCCAGTACTTC.